The 27 T cell receptor beta chains below were found in one sample sequenced in a study of CD8+CD57+ T cells in acquired aplastic anemia. Genomic DNA served as template for TCR beta VDJ and CDR3 profiling. TCRdb re-called the reads through MiXCR, storing one row per CDR3 protein. The table has 450,000 to 600,000 distinct CDR3 sequences, about a third seen once. Patients included in sequencing had previously demonstrated CD8+CD57+ cell expansion by flow cytometry. What was sequenced was sorted CD4+, CD8+, or CD8+CD57+ T cells (not recorded which) from PBMCs. All receptors derive from a human donor with aplastic anemia.

This clonotype was recorded at least ten times. This rearrangement joins TRBV25-1 to TRBJ1-1; D unresolved. Trimming took off 3 bases at V and 1 base at J, with 9 bases between the two ends. The germline gives CDR1 MGHDK, CDR2 SYGVNS. The CDR3 runs 14 residues. The CDR3 region is CASSDNGRNTEAFF. In nucleotides, the CDR3 is TGTGCCAGCAGTGACAATGGGAGGAACACTGAAGCTTTCTTT.

The chain uses TRBV19 and TRBJ2-1, with 8 bases that match TRBD1. The CDR3 has 15 residues. After removal of 4 bases from V and 4 bases from J, the junction contained 6 bases not matched to a gene. Germline V gene lookup returns CDR1 LNHDA and CDR2 SQIVND (reference sequence). CDR3 in amino acids: CASSRTGWKYNEQFF. The DNA for the CDR3 is TGTGCCAGTAGTAGGACAGGGTGGAAGTACAATGAGCAGTTCTTC.

About this clonotype itself: The junction shows a germline mismatch at one end, possibly a read error. The J gene is TRBJ1-1, the V gene TRBV7-7; D is unclear. CDR3 length equals 13 residues. Looked up from germline, CDR1 is SSHAT and CDR2 is FNYEAQ (reference sequence). This CDR3 is CASSFGSGTEAFF. DNA for the CDR3: TGTGCTAGCAGCTTCGGCAGTGGGACTGAAGCTTTCTTT. The whole variable domain, filled in from reference TRBV7-7 and TRBJ1-1, reads GAGVSQSPRYKVTKRGQDVTLRCDPISSHATLYWYQQALGQGPEFLTYFNYEAQPDKSGLPSDRFSAERPEGSISTLTIQRTEQRDSAMYRCASSFGSGTEAFFGQGTRLTVV.

This clonotype was recorded at least ten times. The chain couples TRBV24-1 to TRBJ1-5; D is perhaps TRBD1 (5 bases). The CDR3 runs 13 residues. Trimming took off 6 bases at V and 7 bases at J, with 12 bases between the two ends. Per germline, CDR1 KGHDR and CDR2 SFDVKD. The CDR3 DNA is TGTGCCACCAGTCAGGGAGGATTGCAGCCCCAGCATTTT. Amino acid sequence: CATSQGGLQPQHF.

This clonotype was seen more than once but under ten times. This chain joins TRBV24-1 and TRBJ1-2; maybe TRBD1 (6 bases). The CDR3 spans 14 residues. Germline V gene lookup returns CDR1 KGHDR and CDR2 SFDVKD. Trimming pared 6 bases from V and 5 bases from J, leaving 15 bases between. The CDR3 loop is CATSLQGNSYGYTF. The CDR3 coding sequence is TGTGCCACCAGTTTACAGGGTAATTCGTATGGCTACACCTTC.

This clonotype came up many times. This sequence joins TRBV7-3 and TRBJ2-5; TRBD2 is a possible D gene (6 bases). This CDR3 comprises 15 residues. Germline values: CDR1 SGHTA, CDR2 FQGTGA. The ends were cut back, 2 bases at V and 2 bases at J, with 12 bases in the middle. CDR3 amino acids: CASSLSLAGQETQYF. The CDR3 nucleotides are TGTGCCAGCAGCTTATCTTTGGCGGGACAAGAGACCCAGTACTTC. Drawing the rest from reference TRBV7-3 and TRBJ2-5, the complete variable domain is GAGVSQTPSNKVTEKGKYVELRCDPISGHTALYWYRQSLGQGPEFLIYFQGTGAADDSGLPNDRFFAVRPEGSVSTLKIQRTERGDSAVYLCASSLSLAGQETQYFGPGTRLLVL.

Ten or more counts support this clonotype. The CDR3 reads CSASEGDSEAFF. Here the CDR3 DNA reads TGCAGTGCTAGCGAAGGGGATTCTGAAGCTTTCTTT. The chain links TRBV20-1 to TRBJ1-1; a possible D gene is TRBD1 (5 bases). V was shortened by 3 bases and J by 6 bases, with 11 bases between the two germline ends. Germline CDR1 DFQATT, CDR2 SNEGSKA (reference sequence). CDR3 length equals 12 residues.

This clonotype was counted many times. This chain connects TRBV19 to TRBJ1-5, with D possibly matching TRBD1 (6 bases). V lost 7 bases to trimming and J lost 2 bases, with 15 bases between them. Germline V lookup: CDR1 LNHDA, CDR2 SQIVND (reference sequence). The CDR3 has 15 residues. The CDR3 DNA reads TGTGCCAGTACTATCCCAGGGGCTGGCAATCAGCCCCAGCATTTT. It yields the protein CASTIPGAGNQPQHF.

The chain is built from TRBV6-1 and TRBJ2-2; D not resolved. The germline V and J ends were trimmed by 6 bases and 3 bases, with 5 bases remaining between them. The V gene's germline CDR1 is MNHNS and CDR2 SASEGT. The length of the CDR3 is 12 residues. Here the CDR3 DNA reads TGTGCCAGCAGGGCCTACACCGGGGAGCTGTTTTTT. Amino acid sequence: CASRAYTGELFF.

This chain uses TRBV2 with TRBJ1-5; a possible D gene is TRBD1 (5 bases). The CDR3 spans 12 residues. CDR1 SNHLY and CDR2 FYNNEI come from the germline V gene. V lost 7 bases, J lost 7 bases, and 11 bases lay in between. The CDR3 sequence: CASTRGGQPQHF. The CDR3 nucleotides are TGTGCCAGCACCCGGGGCGGACAGCCCCAGCATTTT. Full variable domain (missing parts from reference TRBV2 and TRBJ1-5): EPEVTQTPSHQVTQMGQEVILRCVPISNHLYFYWYRQILGQKVEFLVSFYNNEISEKSEIFDDQFSVERPDGSNFTLKIRSTKLEDSAMYFCASTRGGQPQHFGDGTRLSIL.

CDR3 DNA sequence: TGTGCCAGCAGCTACGGACTAACCCAAGAGACCCAGTACTTC. This gives the protein CASSYGLTQETQYF. The J gene is TRBJ2-5, the V gene TRBV7-2; TRBD2 is a possible D gene (6 bases). V gave up 4 bases and J gave up 1 base, with 10 bases separating them. From germline, CDR1 is SGHTA and CDR2 FQGNSA. The CDR3 has 14 amino acids.

There are a few counts of this clonotype. V gene TRBV7-6 combines with J gene TRBJ2-1; weak D call: TRBD2 (5 bases). The length of the CDR3 is 16 residues. Between the trimmed V and J ends, which lost 1 base and 5 bases, there was a span of 15 bases. The V gene's germline CDR1 is SGHVS and CDR2 FNYEAQ. The CDR3 nucleotides read TGTGCCAGCAGCTTAGTATTAGCGCAAAATAACAATGAGCAGTTCTTC. The encoded protein is CASSLVLAQNNNEQFF.

The chain has TRBV6-2 or TRBV6-3 and TRBJ2-5; D is unclear. The CDR3 contains 16 residues. Germline CDR1 and CDR2: MNHEY and SVGEGT. The V end lost 0 bases, the J end lost 1 base, and 12 bases lay between the germline ends. The CDR3 DNA follows: TGTGCCAGCAGTTACTCGTGGGAACTACTCCAAGAGACCCAGTACTTC. Translation: CASSYSWELLQETQYF.

This clonotype was picked up many times. The chain has TRBV20-1 and TRBJ1-2; 10 bases align to TRBD1. Germline V gene lookup returns CDR1 DFQATT and CDR2 SNEGSKA (reference sequence). The CDR3 totals 14 residues. The CDR3 protein is CSAEKDRGDYGYTF. The CDR3 DNA is TGCAGCGCTGAAAAGGACAGGGGGGACTATGGCTACACCTTC.

V usage is TRBV19 and J usage is TRBJ2-1; D is perhaps TRBD2 (6 bases). The germline gives CDR1 LNHDA, CDR2 SQIVND (reference sequence). This CDR3 contains 17 residues. Trimming pared 3 bases from V and 5 bases from J, leaving 20 bases between. The CDR3 reads CASSIFAQTSRNNEQFF. CDR3 in DNA: TGTGCCAGTAGTATTTTTGCCCAAACTAGCAGGAACAATGAGCAGTTCTTC.

The gene calls are TRBV10-3 and TRBJ1-2; TRBD1 is a possible D gene (5 bases). Trimming removed 9 bases from V and 4 bases from J, with 24 bases in between. Germline CDR1 and CDR2: ENHRY and SYGVKD. The CDR3 spans 16 residues. CDR3 region: CAIGESPTVVSYGYTF. CDR3 coding DNA: TGTGCCATTGGTGAGTCCCCGACAGTCGTTTCCTATGGCTACACCTTC.

This clonotype was observed a handful of times. The rearrangement links TRBV7-2 to TRBJ2-3; unclear D gene. CDR3 length: 13 amino acids. The V end was cut by 5 bases, the J end by 3 bases, with 9 bases between. In germline, CDR1 is SGHTA, CDR2 FQGNSA. CDR3 sequence: CASSPGRTDTQYF. The CDR3 coding sequence is TGTGCCAGCAGCCCCGGACGGACAGATACGCAGTATTTT.

The chain uses TRBV5-6 and TRBJ1-6, with D uncertain. V shed 0 bases and J shed 10 bases, with 8 bases lying between them. In germline, CDR1 is SGHDT, CDR2 YYEEEE. The CDR3 contains 13 residues. CDR3 nucleotides: TGTGCCAGCAGCTTGGGGGCGCGCTCACCCCTCCACTTT. Translated: CASSLGARSPLHF.

This clonotype showed up many times. V and J are TRBV10-3 and TRBJ2-1; D is tentatively TRBD1 or TRBD2 (5 bases each). CDR1 and CDR2 from the germline V gene are ENHRY and SYGVKD. Trimming shortened V by 6 bases and J by 7 bases, and 13 bases separated the two germline ends. CDR3 length: 13 residues. CDR3 loop: CAIRGVLGNEQFF. The CDR3 bases are TGTGCCATCAGGGGGGTTCTGGGGAATGAGCAGTTCTTC.

Comments on this clonotype: A read error may account for a junction end that differs from germline. The chain is built from TRBV20-1 and TRBJ1-1, with TRBD1 matching 9 bases. This CDR3 contains 18 residues. Looked up from germline, CDR1 is DFQATT and CDR2 is SNEGSKA (reference sequence). CDR3: CSASPRYRGLQLRTEASF. The CDR3 bases are TGCAGTGCTAGCCCGAGGTACAGGGGGCTTCAACTCCGCACTGAAGCTTCCTTT.

The gene calls are TRBV20-1 and TRBJ1-3, with 9 bases lining up with TRBD1. The CDR3 runs 15 residues. V trimming: 0 bases; J trimming: 2 bases; junction bases outside the gene matches: 2. The germline V gene encodes CDR1 DFQATT and CDR2 SNEGSKA (reference sequence). The CDR3 DNA is TGCAGTGCTAGAGACACAGGGGGCCCTGGAAACACCATATATTTT. It translates to CSARDTGGPGNTIYF.

At least ten counts were recorded for this clonotype. The rearrangement uses TRBV7-2 and TRBJ2-3; D uncertain. The V and J ends lost 5 bases and 3 bases respectively, with 6 bases between them. This CDR3 is 12 amino acids long. In germline, CDR1 is SGHTA, CDR2 FQGNSA. CDR3 region: CASSRTTDTQYF. In DNA form, the CDR3 reads TGTGCCAGCAGCCGAACTACAGATACGCAGTATTTT.

With regard to this clonotype: A read error is possible here, since a much larger clone lies one base away. This rearrangement joins TRBV5-1 to TRBJ2-6; D is unclear. Germline V gene sequence: CDR1 SGHRS, CDR2 YFSETQ. This CDR3 has 15 amino acids. The CDR3 DNA reads as TGCGCCGGCAGCTTATCAGGCTCTGGGGCCAACGTCCTGACTTTC. This encodes CAGSLSGSGANVLTF.

This sequence joins TRBV20-1 and TRBJ1-1; tentatively, D is TRBD1 (6 bases). V gave up 3 bases and J gave up 3 bases, with 11 bases separating them. The length of the CDR3 is 13 residues. Germline V gene sequence: CDR1 DFQATT, CDR2 SNEGSKA (reference sequence). The CDR3 sequence: CSASKGGDTEAFF. As DNA, the CDR3 is TGCAGTGCTAGTAAGGGGGGGGACACTGAAGCTTTCTTT.

This chain joins TRBV9 and TRBJ2-3; 13 nucleotides align to TRBD2. Germline V gene data show CDR1 as SGDLS and CDR2 as YYNGEE. This CDR3 has 16 amino acids. The junction had 3 bases not matched to a gene; V was cut back by 3 bases and J by 2 bases. CDR3 DNA sequence: TGTGCCAGCAGCGCTGGACTAGCGGGGGACACAGATACGCAGTATTTT. Translated, it gives CASSAGLAGDTDTQYF.

The table lists this clonotype with many counts. The chain recombines TRBV25-1 with TRBJ2-2, with 11 bases that match TRBD2. V lost 5 bases and J lost 5; bases outside the gene matches: 4. CDR1 MGHDK and CDR2 SYGVNS come from the germline V gene. The CDR3 covers 15 residues. This CDR3 is CASSLAGGPTGELFF. In DNA, the CDR3 is TGTGCCAGCAGTTTAGCGGGGGGGCCTACCGGGGAGCTGTTTTTT.

In its sample, this clonotype was seen a few times. This chain uses TRBV20-1 with TRBJ1-6; D is undetermined. Germline lookup yields CDR1 DFQATT and CDR2 SNEGSKA (reference sequence). V was pared by 2 bases and J by 0 bases, with 17 bases between. CDR3 size: 18 residues. The DNA for the CDR3 is TGCAGTGCTAGAAACGACGAGAGAATAAGCTCCTATAATTCACCCCTCCACTTT. It encodes CSARNDERISSYNSPLHF.